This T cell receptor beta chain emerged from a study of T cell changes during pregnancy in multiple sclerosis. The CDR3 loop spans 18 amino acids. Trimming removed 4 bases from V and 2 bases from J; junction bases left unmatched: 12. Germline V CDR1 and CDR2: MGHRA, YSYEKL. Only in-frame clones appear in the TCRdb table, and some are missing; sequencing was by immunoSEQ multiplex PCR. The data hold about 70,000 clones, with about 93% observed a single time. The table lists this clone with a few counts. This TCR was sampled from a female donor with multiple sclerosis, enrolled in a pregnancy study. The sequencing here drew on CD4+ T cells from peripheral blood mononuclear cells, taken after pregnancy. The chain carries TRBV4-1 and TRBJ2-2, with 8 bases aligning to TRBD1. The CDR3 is CASSRLYRQGINTGELFF. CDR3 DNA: TGCGCCAGCAGCCGGCTATACCGACAGGGGATTAACACCGGGGAGCTGTTTTTT.